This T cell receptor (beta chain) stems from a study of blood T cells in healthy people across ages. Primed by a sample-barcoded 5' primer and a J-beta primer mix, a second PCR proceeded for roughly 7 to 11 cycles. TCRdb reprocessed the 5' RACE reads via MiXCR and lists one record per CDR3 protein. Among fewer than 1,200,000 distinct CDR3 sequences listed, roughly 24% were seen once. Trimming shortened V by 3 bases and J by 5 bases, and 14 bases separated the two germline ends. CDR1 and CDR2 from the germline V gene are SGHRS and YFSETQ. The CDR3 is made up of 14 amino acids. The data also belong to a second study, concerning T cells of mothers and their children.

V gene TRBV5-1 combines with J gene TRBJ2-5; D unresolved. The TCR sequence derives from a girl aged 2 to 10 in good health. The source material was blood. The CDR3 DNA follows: TGCGCCAGCAGCTGGCAAGGTGGACCCGAGACCCAGTACTTC. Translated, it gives CASSWQGGPETQYF. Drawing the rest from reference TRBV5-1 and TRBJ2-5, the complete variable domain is KAGVTQTPRYLIKTRGQQVTLSCSPISGHRSVSWYQQTPGQGLQFLFEYFSETQRNKGNFPGRFSGRQFSNSRSEMNVSTLELGDSALYLCASSWQGGPETQYFGPGTRLLVL.